There are a few counts of the clone carrying this T cell receptor (beta chain). What it recognizes is unknown. The data belong to a study of early T cells in non-severe SARS-CoV-2 infection. At the level of the study: Sequencing was performed on bulk RNA from unsorted whole blood, leaving chains unpaired.

Findings and caveats of the study: VDJdb matching favored anti-spike CD8 responses, missing private and CD4 specificities.

The length of the CDR3 is 11 residues. Germline V gene sequence: CDR1 ENHRY, CDR2 SYGVKD. Trimming cost V 8 bases and J 6 bases, with 10 bases left between them. Attachment of unique molecular identifiers to individual cDNA molecules was performed. One entry per CDR3 protein results from TCRdb running MiXCR on the 5' RACE reads. Of some 75,000 distinct CDR3 sequences in the sample, roughly 13% were seen once. The chain couples TRBV10-3 to TRBJ1-1; tentatively, D is TRBD1 (5 bases). The sample taken for sequencing was whole blood. This receptor was identified in an adult who was a healthcare worker with PCR-confirmed SARS-CoV-2 infection or an uninfected control (not recorded which). The CDR3 DNA reads TGTGCCATCGGGTTAGGGGCTGAAGCTTTCTTT. It encodes CAIGLGAEAFF.